This paragraph covers one T cell receptor beta chain sequence. CDR1 is SGHRS, CDR2 YFSETQ, per germline. Trimming removed 3 bases from V and 3 bases from J, with 16 bases in between. The CDR3 contains 15 residues. The data originate from a study of T cell repertoires in cytomegalovirus infection. TCRdb used MiXCR to reprocess the reads, holding one entry per CDR3 protein. This sample has around 130,000 distinct CDR3 sequences; less than 9.5% occur once, and the top ten carry 10%. The V call is TRBV5-1, the J call TRBJ2-7, with D tentatively TRBD1 or TRBD2 (5 bases each). The TCR comes from a human donor in good health (CMV status not recorded). Some clones in this sample may be carry-over from other donors' samples. The sequenced material came from PBMCs. The CDR3 region has the DNA TGCGCCAGCAGCTATCCCGAGGGGATGGACTACGAGCAGTACTTC. Translated, it gives CASSYPEGMDYEQYF.